One sample yielded the 29 T cell receptor beta chains listed below, sequenced in a study of a mutant IDH1 vaccine in newly diagnosed glioma. These receptors are not linked to any known antigen. Measured with immunoSEQ multiplex PCR; TCRdb has only the in-frame clones, and not every one. The table has about 65,000 clones, about four fifths seen once. Time point specified: week 35, safety follow-up. Doses of 300 ug of mutant IDH1 20-mer peptide were given with topical imiquimod. The material was PBMCs, obtained from a glioma patient whose treatment included an IDH1 peptide vaccine. The receptors originated from a man aged 40-55 years with glioma.

The gene calls are TRBV7-6 and TRBJ2-5; 12 bases map to TRBD2. The junction had 2 bases not matched to a gene; V was cut back by 5 bases and J by 4 bases. The CDR3 totals 14 residues. CDR1 is SGHVS and CDR2 is FNYEAQ in the germline V gene. CDR3 residues: CASSQTSGGETQYF. The CDR3, as DNA: TGTGCCAGCAGCCAGACTAGCGGGGGAGAGACCCAGTACTTC. The whole variable domain, filled in from reference TRBV7-6 and TRBJ2-5, reads GAGVSQSPRYKVTKRGQDVALRCDPISGHVSLYWYRQALGQGPEFLTYFNYEAQQDKSGLPNDRFSAERPEGSISTLTIQRTEQRDSAMYRCASSQTSGGETQYFGPGTRLLVL.

The chain combines TRBV2 with TRBJ1-2; D is perhaps TRBD1 (5 bases). This CDR3 region has 12 residues. Trimming shortened V by 4 bases and J by 11 bases, and 14 bases separated the two germline ends. Per germline, CDR1 SNHLY and CDR2 FYNNEI. CDR3 loop: CASSVFGGPYTF. CDR3 coding DNA: TGTGCCAGCAGTGTTTTTGGGGGTCCGTACACCTTC.

This rearrangement joins TRBV29-1 to TRBJ2-1; TRBD1 is a possible D gene (5 bases). Between the trimmed V and J ends, which lost 4 bases and 3 bases, there was a span of 10 bases. Per the germline V gene, CDR1 is SQVTM and CDR2 is ANQGSEA. The CDR3 loop spans 13 amino acids. For the CDR3, the DNA is TGCAGCGTTGTAGGTCAGGGCTACAATGAGCAGTTCTTC. This encodes CSVVGQGYNEQFF.

The chain joins TRBV18 to TRBJ1-1, with unresolved D. Per the germline V gene, CDR1 is KGHSH and CDR2 is LQKENI. The V end was cut by 4 bases, the J end by 1 base, with 16 bases between. The CDR3 contains 16 residues. The CDR3 sequence: CASSLKGLGGNTEAFF. The CDR3 nucleotides read TGTGCCAGCTCACTCAAAGGGCTGGGAGGGAACACTGAAGCTTTCTTT.

As regards this clone: At one boundary the junction diverges from the germline segment, which might be a read error. V gene TRBV7-7 combines with J gene TRBJ2-7, with TRBD2 matching over 10 bases. CDR1 and CDR2 (germline): SSHAT, FNYEAQ (reference sequence). CDR3 size: 17 residues. CDR3 sequence: CASSFGWEREGPYEQYF. CDR3 nucleotides: TGTGCTAGCAGCTTTGGATGGGAGCGGGAGGGACCCTACGAGCAGTACTTC.

The rearrangement uses TRBV19 and TRBJ2-3; a possible D gene is TRBD2 (5 bases). CDR1 and CDR2 (germline): LNHDA, SQIVND (reference sequence). V was cut by 3 bases and J by 0 bases, with 19 bases left in between. CDR3 length: 18 residues. The CDR3 DNA reads as TGTGCCAGTAGTATGATCCGGGTCGGGGTACTTAGCACAGATACGCAGTATTTT. It is translated as CASSMIRVGVLSTDTQYF. The full variable domain, in which reference TRBV19 and TRBJ2-3 provide the parts outside the CDR3, is DGGITQSPKYLFRKEGQNVTLSCEQNLNHDAMYWYRQDPGQGLRLIYYSQIVNDFQKGDIAEGYSVSREKKESFPLTVTSAQKNPTAFYLCASSMIRVGVLSTDTQYFGPGTRLTVL.

CDR3 region: CASSPSGSYEQYF. In DNA, the CDR3 is TGTGCCAGCAGCCCCAGCGGCTCCTACGAGCAGTACTTC. This sequence joins TRBV9 and TRBJ2-7; tentatively, D is TRBD2 (5 bases). Germline loops: CDR1 SGDLS, CDR2 YYNGEE. CDR3 length equals 13 residues. V gave up 4 bases and J gave up 0 bases, with 8 bases separating them.

The chain links TRBV29-1 to TRBJ1-2, with D unresolved. The germline V and J ends were trimmed by 3 bases and 4 bases, with 9 bases remaining between them. Looked up from germline, CDR1 is SQVTM and CDR2 is ANQGSEA. The CDR3 consists of 12 residues. This chain's CDR3 is CSVENPPYGYTF. The CDR3 nucleotides read TGCAGCGTTGAGAATCCCCCCTATGGCTACACCTTC.

The rearrangement links TRBV5-8 to TRBJ2-1, with 7 bases aligning to TRBD2. J was trimmed by 1 base and V by 3 bases; bases with no gene match: 4. The CDR3 sequence is 15 residues long. Germline V gene lookup returns CDR1 SGHTS and CDR2 YDEGEE. CDR3 in DNA: TGTGCCAGCAGCTCCGGGACTATTTCCTACAATGAGCAGTTCTTC. It codes for CASSSGTISYNEQFF.

V is TRBV2 and J is TRBJ1-1; D ambiguous. The V and J ends lost 6 bases and 3 bases respectively, with 5 bases between them. CDR1 and CDR2 (germline): SNHLY, FYNNEI. CDR3 length: 11 residues. The CDR3, as DNA: TGTGCCAGCAGCGTCGACACTGAAGCTTTCTTT. It is translated as CASSVDTEAFF.

V gene TRBV14 combines with J gene TRBJ2-3, with 8 nucleotides matching TRBD2. From germline, CDR1 is SGHDN and CDR2 FVKESK. This CDR3 has 17 amino acids. Germline trimming cut 1 base from V and 5 bases from J; bases unmatched to any gene: 11. CDR3 residues: CASSQVVGGGPGDTQYF. The CDR3 DNA follows: TGTGCCAGCAGCCAAGTCGTAGGCGGGGGGCCAGGAGATACGCAGTATTTT.

V usage is TRBV9 and J usage is TRBJ1-1; maybe TRBD1 (5 bases). The V gene's germline CDR1 is SGDLS and CDR2 YYNGEE. The CDR3 contains 12 residues. V lost 4 bases, J lost 4 bases, and 8 bases lay in between. CDR3 bases: TGTGCCAGCAGCCCCGACAGCACTGAAGCTTTCTTT. Its protein product is CASSPDSTEAFF.

This clone was detected only a few times. V is TRBV6-5 and J is TRBJ1-4; tentatively, D is TRBD1 (5 bases). The CDR3 is 14 amino acids. The V gene lost 2 bases and the J gene lost 8 bases, with 12 bases spanning the gap. Germline CDR1 and CDR2: MNHEY and SVGAGI. The CDR3 sequence: CASSYVGTGEKLFF. CDR3 DNA sequence: TGTGCCAGCAGTTACGTGGGGACTGGGGAAAAACTGTTTTTT.

V is TRBV5-1 and J is TRBJ2-2; D is undetermined. Germline V lookup: CDR1 SGHRS, CDR2 YFSETQ. The CDR3 length is 14 residues. Trimming removed 4 bases from V and 7 bases from J, with 14 bases in between. CDR3 residues: CASSGLTVLGELFF. The DNA for the CDR3 is TGCGCCAGCAGCGGTCTTACGGTTCTCGGGGAGCTGTTTTTT.

V usage is TRBV9 and J usage is TRBJ2-7, with 10 bases that match TRBD2. The CDR3 is 14 amino acids. V lost 3 bases to trimming and J lost 5 bases; unmatched junction nucleotides: 5. Germline V gene data show CDR1 as SGDLS and CDR2 as YYNGEE. In DNA, the CDR3 is TGTGCCAGCAGCGCAGCGGGGGGGCCAAACGAGCAGTACTTC. Translation: CASSAAGGPNEQYF.

The J gene is TRBJ2-7, the V gene TRBV11-2; D is ambiguous. Germline CDR1 is SGHAT and CDR2 is FQNNGV. The CDR3 loop spans 12 amino acids. Trimming took off 1 base at V and 3 bases at J, with 4 bases between the two ends. CDR3 nucleotides: TGTGCCAGCAGCTTAGTCTTCTACGAGCAGTACTTC. Amino acids: CASSLVFYEQYF.

The chain links TRBV5-1 to TRBJ2-1; 9 positions agree with TRBD2. Germline V gives CDR1 SGHRS, CDR2 YFSETQ. Trimming took 2 bases from V and 5 from J; bases not matched to a gene: 5. CDR3 length: 15 amino acids. CDR3 sequence reads: CASSFQAGGHNEQFF. The CDR3 nucleotides are TGCGCCAGCAGCTTTCAAGCGGGAGGCCACAATGAGCAGTTCTTC.

The chain uses TRBV2 and TRBJ2-3; 7 nucleotides agree with TRBD1. In germline, CDR1 is SNHLY, CDR2 FYNNEI. The CDR3 has 13 amino acids. With V trimmed by 7 bases and J by 4 bases, 5 bases remained unmatched. Written as DNA, the CDR3 is TGTGCCAGCACCCGGACAGGTTCAGATACGCAGTATTTT. This gives the protein CASTRTGSDTQYF.

The chain uses TRBV15 and TRBJ1-4; D is unclear. The V end lost 6 bases, the J end lost 4 bases, and 12 bases lay between the germline ends. Germline V CDR1 and CDR2: LNHNV, YYDKDF (reference sequence). CDR3 size: 14 residues. The CDR3 DNA reads TGTGCCACCAGTTCGGTAACGTATAATGAAAAACTGTTTTTT. Protein product: CATSSVTYNEKLFF.

The CDR3 loop reads CASSLLLDTQYF. CDR3 DNA sequence: TGCGCCAGCAGCTTGCTTCTGGATACGCAGTATTTT. The chain joins TRBV5-1 to TRBJ2-3; D gene unclear. This CDR3 comprises 12 residues. The germline V gene has CDR1 SGHRS and CDR2 YFSETQ. The ends were cut back, 1 base at V and 6 bases at J, with 6 bases in the middle.

The chain is built from TRBV25-1 and TRBJ1-4, with D possibly being TRBD1 (5 bases). V lost 10 bases to trimming and J lost 4 bases, with 16 bases between them. The germline V gene encodes CDR1 MGHDK and CDR2 SYGVNS. The CDR3 is 14 amino acids. The CDR3 protein is CATQLWGGNEKLFF. The CDR3 DNA reads TGTGCCACCCAACTGTGGGGCGGTAATGAAAAACTGTTTTTT.

The V call is TRBV15, the J call TRBJ2-4; D is perhaps TRBD1 (5 bases). Trimming removed 0 bases at V and 8 bases at J, with 8 bases between. CDR1 and CDR2 (germline): LNHNV, YYDKDF (reference sequence). This CDR3 is built from 13 residues. In DNA form, the CDR3 reads TGTGCCACCAGCAGAGATGTCAGGGACATTCAGTACTTC. It is translated as CATSRDVRDIQYF.

This chain links TRBV7-9 with TRBJ2-1; D call uncertain. The CDR3 has 15 residues. V lost 8 bases and J lost 3, with 17 bases in between. Germline assignment: CDR1 SEHNR and CDR2 FQNEAQ (reference sequence). CDR3 protein: CASDSAGTYYNEQFF. CDR3 in DNA: TGTGCCAGCGATAGTGCCGGAACCTACTACAATGAGCAGTTCTTC.

J is TRBJ2-1 and V is TRBV6-6; TRBD1 is a possible D gene (5 bases). Germline lookup yields CDR1 MNHNY and CDR2 SVGAGI (reference sequence). There are 14 residues in the CDR3. V lost 4 bases and J lost 4, with 11 bases in between. The CDR3 sequence: CASSLAKGYNEQFF. CDR3 bases: TGTGCCAGCAGTTTAGCAAAGGGGTACAATGAGCAGTTCTTC.

J is TRBJ2-7 and V is TRBV7-9; D unresolved. V was cut by 5 bases and J by 3 bases, with 8 bases left in between. The CDR3 totals 12 residues. The germline CDR1 and CDR2 sequences are SEHNR and FQNEAQ (reference sequence). The CDR3 DNA reads as TGTGCCAGCAGCCAAGTTGTCTACGAGCAGTACTTC. Its protein is CASSQVVYEQYF. Supplemented by reference TRBV7-9 and TRBJ2-7, the full variable domain reads DTGVSQNPRHKITKRGQNVTFRCDPISEHNRLYWYRQTLGQGPEFLTYFQNEAQLEKSRLLSDRFSAERPKGSFSTLEIQRTEQGDSAMYLCASSQVVYEQYFGPGTRLTVT.

This clone has a handful of counts. The V call is TRBV30, the J call TRBJ1-1, with no clear D. Germline V gives CDR1 GTSNPN, CDR2 SVGIG (reference sequence). V shed 5 bases and J shed 3 bases, with 13 bases lying between them. This CDR3 region has 13 residues. CDR3 residues: CAWVRAPDTEAFF. CDR3 in DNA: TGTGCCTGGGTGAGGGCGCCGGACACTGAAGCTTTCTTT.

This chain uses TRBV6-5 with TRBJ1-2, with TRBD1 matching 9 bases. The CDR3 spans 14 residues. Trimming removed 6 bases from V and 3 bases from J; junction bases left unmatched: 5. The germline V gene has CDR1 MNHEY and CDR2 SVGAGI. The CDR3 sequence is CASRGQGDYYGYTF. The CDR3, as DNA: TGTGCCAGCAGGGGACAGGGAGACTACTATGGCTACACCTTC.

V is TRBV27 and J is TRBJ2-7; D perhaps matches TRBD1 (6 bases). Germline CDR1 MNHEY, CDR2 SMNVEV (reference sequence). This CDR3 is built from 13 residues. V was clipped by 5 bases and J by 0 bases, with 8 bases between them. This CDR3 reads CASSADSSYEQYF. The CDR3 DNA reads as TGTGCCAGCAGTGCGGACAGCTCCTACGAGCAGTACTTC.

The chain uses TRBV7-3 and TRBJ2-7, with 7 bases fitting TRBD2. This CDR3 contains 15 residues. CDR1 and CDR2 from the germline V gene are SGHTA and FQGTGA. V lost 2 bases and J lost 0; bases outside the gene matches: 4. DNA for the CDR3: TGTGCCAGCAGCTTACTAGCGGTGGGCTCCTACGAGCAGTACTTC. Its translation: CASSLLAVGSYEQYF.